This T cell receptor beta chain emerged from a study of blood T cell repertoires in COVID-19. Study-level background: COVID-19 samples, acute and convalescent, were from the United States, Italy and Spain. Nucleic acid was either cDNA or gDNA, and it came from T cells, B-cell-depleted T cells, or PBMCs.

Cohort allocation depended upon clinical history that participants reported. It was within 2 weeks before study entry that exposed participants met a COVID-19 case. The length of the CDR3 is 12 residues. The germline CDR1 and CDR2 sequences are SGHAT and FQNNGV. Unmatched junction bases numbered 10, after V lost 6 bases and J lost 13 bases. The method was immunoSEQ multiplex PCR; TCRdb's version includes in-frame clones alone and lacks a portion of them. The sample comprises 300,000 to 350,000 clones, roughly 90% of which are singletons, and around 3.9% rests with the top ten. The sequence derives from a woman in her thirties who had been exposed to COVID-19. The source material was PBMCs or T cells enriched from blood (not recorded which). The J gene is TRBJ1-1, the V gene TRBV11-2; 8 positions agree with TRBD1. CDR3 sequence: CASSPQGAKIFF. DNA for the CDR3: TGTGCCAGCAGTCCGCAGGGGGCGAAGATTTTCTTT. The entire variable domain, with the rest obtained from reference TRBV11-2 and TRBJ1-1, is as follows: EAGVAQSPRYKIIEKRQSVAFWCNPISGHATLYWYQQILGQGPKLLIQFQNNGVVDDSQLPKDRFSAERLKGVDSTLKIQPAKLEDSAVYLCASSPQGAKIFFGQGTRLTVV.